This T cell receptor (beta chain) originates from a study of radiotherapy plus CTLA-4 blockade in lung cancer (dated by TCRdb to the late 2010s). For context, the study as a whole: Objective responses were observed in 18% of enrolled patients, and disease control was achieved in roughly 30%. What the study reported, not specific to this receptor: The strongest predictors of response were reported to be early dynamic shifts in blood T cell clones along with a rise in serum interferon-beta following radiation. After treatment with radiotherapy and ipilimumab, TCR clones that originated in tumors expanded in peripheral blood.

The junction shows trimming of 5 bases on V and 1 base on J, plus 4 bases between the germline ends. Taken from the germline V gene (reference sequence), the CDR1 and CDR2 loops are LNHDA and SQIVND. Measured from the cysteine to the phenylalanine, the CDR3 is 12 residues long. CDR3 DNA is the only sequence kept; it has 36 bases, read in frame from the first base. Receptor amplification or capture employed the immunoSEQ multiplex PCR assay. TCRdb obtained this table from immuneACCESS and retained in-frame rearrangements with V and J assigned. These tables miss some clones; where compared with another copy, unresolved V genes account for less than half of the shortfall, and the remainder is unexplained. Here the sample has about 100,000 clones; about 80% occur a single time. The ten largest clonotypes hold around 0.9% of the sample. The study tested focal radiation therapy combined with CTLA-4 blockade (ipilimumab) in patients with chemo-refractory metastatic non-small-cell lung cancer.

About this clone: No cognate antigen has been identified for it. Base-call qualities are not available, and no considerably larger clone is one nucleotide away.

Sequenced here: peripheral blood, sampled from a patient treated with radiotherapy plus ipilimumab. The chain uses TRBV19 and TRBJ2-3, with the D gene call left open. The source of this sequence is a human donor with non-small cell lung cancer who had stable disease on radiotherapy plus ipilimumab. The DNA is TGTGCCAGTAGTCCAGGCACAGATACGCAGTATTTT. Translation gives CASSPGTDTQYF.